These 32 T cell receptor beta chains were sequenced from one sample in a study of blood T cells in healthy people across ages. The second PCR ran roughly 6 to 11 cycles with a sample-barcoded 5' primer and J-beta primers. TCRdb reprocessed the 5' RACE reads via MiXCR and lists one record per CDR3 protein. This sample has approximately 1,700,000 distinct CDR3 sequences; roughly 43% occur once, and the top ten carry 20% to 25%. The specimen sequenced was blood. Receptor source: a human donor in good health.

This clonotype was found a few times. This sequence joins TRBV9 and TRBJ2-4, with D perhaps TRBD2 (6 bases). The end of the DNA fits TRBJ2-7 better, so the J call may be wrong. The germline CDR1 and CDR2 sequences are SGDLS and YYNGEE. The CDR3 consists of 14 residues. This chain's CDR3 is CASSGKTGADEQYF. The CDR3 DNA reads TGTGCCAGCAGCGGAAAGACGGGAGCGGACGAGCAGTACTTC.

This clonotype was seen a few times. The chain joins TRBV4-1 to TRBJ1-4; TRBD1 is a possible D gene (5 bases). This CDR3 has 13 amino acids. Germline V lookup: CDR1 MGHRA, CDR2 YSYEKL. V was cut by 9 bases and J by 0 bases, with 8 bases left in between. The chain's CDR3 is CASRDATNEKLFF. As DNA, the CDR3 is TGCGCCAGTCGGGACGCAACTAATGAAAAACTGTTTTTT.

The rearrangement uses TRBV20-1 and TRBJ2-5; D remains unclear. The J call is uncertain, as TRBJ2-7 better fits the DNA end. The V gene's germline CDR1 is DFQATT and CDR2 SNEGSKA (reference sequence). CDR3 length equals 10 residues. CDR3 bases: TGCAGTGCCTACACCTACGAGCAGTACTTC. Translation gives CSAYTYEQYF.

The J gene is TRBJ1-1, the V gene TRBV6-2 or TRBV6-3, with a possible D match to TRBD1 (6 bases). This CDR3 spans 16 amino acids. Between the trimmed V and J ends, which lost 2 bases and 0 bases, there was a span of 13 bases. CDR1 MNHEY and CDR2 SVGEGT come from the germline V gene. CDR3: CASSYPPEGVNTEAFF. The CDR3 DNA reads TGTGCCAGCAGTTACCCCCCAGAGGGGGTGAACACTGAAGCTTTCTTT.

This clonotype has only a few counts. The chain employs TRBV7-2 and TRBJ2-3, with D tentatively TRBD2 (7 bases). Trimming took 5 bases from V and 2 from J, leaving 17 bases between them. The CDR3 covers 16 residues. Germline V CDR1 and CDR2: SGHTA, FQGNSA. The CDR3 sequence is CASSPGGPIPTDTQYF. The CDR3, as DNA: TGTGCCAGCAGCCCCGGGGGGCCGATTCCCACAGATACGCAGTATTTT.

The rearrangement joins TRBV4-3 to TRBJ1-2, with D perhaps matching TRBD1 (5 bases). The CDR3 totals 17 residues. V lost 3 bases and J lost 2, with 19 bases in between. Germline loops: CDR1 LGHNA, CDR2 YSLEER. The CDR3 DNA reads TGCGCCAGCAGCCAGCACTCCCCGGGACGGACAAACTATGGCTACACCTTC. Translating gives CASSQHSPGRTNYGYTF.

Remarks on this clonotype: Just one base apart from a much larger clone, this may be a read error. Here the CDR3 reads CAIRGLKTGTDNYEQYF. The CDR3 region has the DNA TGTGCCATCAGGGGCCTGAAGACGGGAACCGATAACTACGAGCAGTACTTC. This sequence joins TRBV10-3 and TRBJ2-4; D perhaps matches TRBD2 (5 bases). The J call is in doubt because the DNA end fits TRBJ2-7 better. Germline V gives CDR1 ENHRY, CDR2 SYGVKD. The CDR3 spans 17 residues.

The V and J genes are TRBV4-1 and TRBJ1-3; D gene unclear. The ends were cut back, 0 bases at V and 5 bases at J, with 11 bases in the middle. CDR1 is MGHRA and CDR2 is YSYEKL in the germline V gene. The CDR3 is made up of 15 amino acids. The CDR3 reads CASSQEWASRNTIYF. CDR3 bases: TGCGCCAGCAGCCAAGAGTGGGCGTCTAGAAACACCATATATTTT.

The gene calls are TRBV7-3 and TRBJ1-1, with 10 bases aligning to TRBD1. J gave up 5 bases and V 0 bases, and 6 bases lay outside the gene matches. Germline V lookup: CDR1 SGHTA, CDR2 FQGTGA. There are 16 residues in the CDR3. CDR3 coding DNA: TGTGCCAGCAGCTTAACCCCGACAGGGGGCACGACTGAAGCTTTCTTT. Amino acid sequence: CASSLTPTGGTTEAFF.

This clonotype was seen a few times. The rearrangement uses TRBV21-1 and TRBJ2-4; the table gives TRBD1 as D, unverified against the DNA. The J call is in doubt because the DNA end fits TRBJ2-7 better. TRBV21-1 is a known pseudogene. CDR3 size: 16 residues. The CDR3 DNA follows: TGTGCCAGCAGCTCCCGAAGGGGGACGAAGACCTACGAGCAGTACTTC. Translating it yields CASSSRRGTKTYEQYF.

V is TRBV9 and J is TRBJ2-3; D remains unclear. Germline CDR1 and CDR2: SGDLS and YYNGEE. Trimming left V 3 bases short and J 0 bases short, with 5 bases between. The CDR3 covers 13 residues. In DNA, the CDR3 is TGTGCCAGCAGCGGTCCTAGCACAGATACGCAGTATTTT. Translation: CASSGPSTDTQYF.

The V and J genes are TRBV12-3 or TRBV12-4 and TRBJ2-4; perhaps TRBD1 as D (6 bases). This CDR3 contains 14 residues. Trimming left V 5 bases short and J 5 bases short, with 13 bases between. Here the CDR3 reads CASSGRTVQNIQYF. The CDR3 coding sequence is TGTGCCAGCAGTGGACGGACAGTACAAAACATTCAGTACTTC.

The V call is TRBV19, the J call TRBJ2-3; maybe TRBD2 (7 bases). With 11 bases removed from V and 4 bases from J, the gap between germline ends came to 16 bases. CDR1 is LNHDA, CDR2 SQIVND, per germline (reference sequence). The CDR3 has 13 residues. CDR3 residues: CASGWGGPDTQYF. The CDR3 region has the DNA TGTGCCTCCGGCTGGGGGGGCCCAGATACGCAGTATTTT.

This clonotype was detected only a few times. This rearrangement joins TRBV11-2 to TRBJ1-1; 8 nucleotides agree with TRBD1. Germline V gene sequence: CDR1 SGHAT, CDR2 FQNNGV. J was trimmed by 0 bases and V by 4 bases; bases with no gene match: 7. The CDR3 loop spans 16 amino acids. The CDR3 bases are TGTGCCAGCAGCTCCTGGGACAGGTTCATGAACACTGAAGCTTTCTTT. It is translated as CASSSWDRFMNTEAFF.

With respect to this clonotype: Compared with germline, one end of the junction differs, possibly owing to a read error. V gene TRBV4-3 combines with J gene TRBJ1-1; weak D call: TRBD1 (5 bases). The CDR3 runs 15 residues. Germline values: CDR1 LGHNA, CDR2 YSLEER. The CDR3 DNA reads TGCGCCAGCAGCCAAGGGGGACGGATGAACATTGAAGCTTTCTTT. The encoded protein is CASSQGGRMNIEAFF.

This clonotype has only a few counts. This sequence joins TRBV20-1 and TRBJ2-3; 8 bases agree with TRBD2. CDR1 is DFQATT and CDR2 is SNEGSKA in the germline V gene (reference sequence). V was clipped by 1 base and J by 4 bases; unmatched bases: 7. This CDR3 has 15 residues. For the CDR3, the DNA is TGCAGTGCTAGAGTGGGACGGGGGGGCGCAGATACGCAGTATTTT. It translates to CSARVGRGGADTQYF.

This clonotype was seen a few times. The rearrangement links TRBV11-2 to TRBJ2-1; 11 bases match TRBD1. Germline trimming cut 1 base from V and 12 bases from J; bases unmatched to any gene: 8. CDR3 size: 15 residues. Germline CDR1 and CDR2: SGHAT and FQNNGV. The CDR3 spells CASSLAGTGGFGQFF. CDR3 coding DNA: TGTGCCAGCAGCTTAGCGGGGACAGGGGGGTTTGGGCAGTTCTTC.

This chain joins TRBV20-1 and TRBJ2-3, with TRBD1 identical over 7 bases. V lost 0 bases to trimming and J lost 9 bases; unmatched junction nucleotides: 3. The CDR3 totals 12 residues. Germline CDR1 and CDR2: DFQATT and SNEGSKA (reference sequence). The CDR3 nucleotides are TGCAGTGCTAGAGAGGGACAGACAACGCAGTATTTT. Protein product: CSAREGQTTQYF.

A few counts support this clonotype. This chain uses TRBV5-1 with TRBJ2-1, with TRBD2 matching 10 bases. The V segment lost 0 bases and the J segment 6 bases; nucleotides outside the gene matches: 9. Germline-derived CDR1 and CDR2 are SGHRS and YFSETQ. The CDR3 covers 17 residues. Here the CDR3 DNA reads TGCGCCAGCAGCTTGGGCTCCAGCGGGGGGGCCTCCAATGAGCAGTTCTTC. This sequence encodes CASSLGSSGGASNEQFF. The full variable domain, in which reference TRBV5-1 and TRBJ2-1 provide the parts outside the CDR3, is KAGVTQTPRYLIKTRGQQVTLSCSPISGHRSVSWYQQTPGQGLQFLFEYFSETQRNKGNFPGRFSGRQFSNSRSEMNVSTLELGDSALYLCASSLGSSGGASNEQFFGPGTRLTVL.

This chain uses TRBV4-1 with TRBJ1-1; D not resolved. The CDR3 spans 14 residues. V was cut by 4 bases and J by 4 bases, with 13 bases left in between. CDR1 and CDR2 from the germline V gene are MGHRA and YSYEKL. The CDR3 spells CASSLTLVFTEAFF. CDR3 DNA sequence: TGCGCCAGCAGCCTAACTCTGGTTTTCACTGAAGCTTTCTTT.

The chain employs TRBV7-2 and TRBJ2-1; maybe TRBD2 (7 bases). The germline V gene encodes CDR1 SGHTA and CDR2 FQGNSA. V was clipped by 5 bases and J by 2 bases, with 13 bases between them. The CDR3 contains 15 residues. The CDR3 nucleotides read TGTGCCAGCAGCCCACAGGGAGGGACCTACAATGAGCAGTTCTTC. Amino acid sequence: CASSPQGGTYNEQFF.

The rearrangement links TRBV5-1 to TRBJ2-5, with D perhaps TRBD2 (6 bases). The better agreement between TRBJ2-7 and the DNA end casts doubt on the J call. Germline CDR1 SGHRS, CDR2 YFSETQ. The CDR3 is made up of 13 amino acids. The CDR3 region has the DNA TGCGCCAGCAGCTCCCGGGGGAACTACGAGCAGTACTTC. Translated, it gives CASSSRGNYEQYF.

The sample holds a few counts of this clonotype. This chain connects TRBV14 to TRBJ1-2; the D is unclear. The CDR3 has 13 amino acids. V was cut by 0 bases and J by 8 bases, with 10 bases left in between. CDR1 SGHDN and CDR2 FVKESK come from the germline V gene. The CDR3 protein is CASSQETTSGYTF. CDR3 in DNA: TGTGCCAGCAGCCAAGAGACGACGAGCGGCTACACCTTC.

For this clonotype: At one end, the junction sequence differs from germline, possibly due to a read error. The V and J genes are TRBV29-1 and TRBJ1-4; 7 nucleotides match TRBD1. The CDR3 consists of 13 residues. CDR1 is SQVTM and CDR2 is ANQGSEA in the germline V gene. CDR3: CSVRDREGEKRFF. Here the CDR3 DNA reads TGCAGCGTCCGTGACAGGGAGGGTGAAAAACGGTTTTTT.

This clonotype showed up just a few times. The J gene is TRBJ1-1, the V gene TRBV6-5; no reliable D call. V lost 4 bases, J lost 6 bases, and 6 bases lay in between. This CDR3 has 11 amino acids. The germline V gene has CDR1 MNHEY and CDR2 SVGAGI. The CDR3 here is CASSSLSEAFF. CDR3 DNA: TGTGCCAGCAGTTCCCTATCTGAAGCTTTCTTT.

This sequence joins TRBV7-2 and TRBJ1-2; no clear D gene. Germline-derived CDR1 and CDR2 are SGHTA and FQGNSA. Trimming stripped 2 bases from V and 8 bases from J, with 18 bases between. The CDR3 runs 15 residues. The CDR3 nucleotides are TGTGCCAGCAGCTTAATTTCCAGAGGGATCGGCGGCTACACCTTC. Translation gives CASSLISRGIGGYTF.

This clonotype turned up a few times. V usage is TRBV12-3 or TRBV12-4 and J usage is TRBJ2-7; D is unclear. This CDR3 is 13 amino acids long. Trimming removed 7 bases at V and 6 bases at J, with 16 bases between. CDR3: CASTATVKGEQYF. DNA of the CDR3: TGTGCCAGCACCGCCACGGTTAAGGGCGAGCAGTACTTC.

This chain uses TRBV20-1 with TRBJ1-2; D gene ambiguous. The V end was cut by 5 bases, the J end by 4 bases, with 17 bases between. CDR1 and CDR2 (germline): DFQATT, SNEGSKA (reference sequence). The CDR3 length is 14 residues. CDR3 in amino acids: CSALTPPGRYGYTF. The CDR3 region has the DNA TGCAGTGCTTTAACGCCGCCAGGTCGCTATGGCTACACCTTC.

V and J are TRBV30 and TRBJ2-4; 10 nucleotides agree with TRBD1. The V and J ends lost 2 bases and 9 bases, in that order; junction bases with no gene match: 7. This CDR3 has 14 residues. The germline V gene encodes CDR1 GTSNPN and CDR2 SVGIG (reference sequence). Here the CDR3 reads CAWSSSGTGAIQYF. Written as DNA, the CDR3 is TGTGCCTGGAGTTCCTCCGGGACAGGGGCCATTCAGTACTTC.

Regarding this clonotype: Sequence at one end of the junction differs from germline and may be a read error. V is TRBV9 and J is TRBJ2-1, with D hard to call. Germline loops: CDR1 SGDLS, CDR2 YYNGEE. This CDR3 contains 15 residues. This CDR3 reads CASSVGSATTNVQFF. Here the CDR3 DNA reads TGTGCCAGCAGCGTAGGTTCCGCCACCACCAATGTGCAGTTCTTC.

This clonotype has a handful of counts. The chain combines TRBV20-1 with TRBJ2-1; 9 nucleotides line up with TRBD2. CDR1 and CDR2 (germline): DFQATT, SNEGSKA (reference sequence). Trimming cost V 5 bases and J 1 base; bases outside gene matches: 21. This CDR3 comprises 20 residues. CDR3 region: CSAPPQNLAGSLRSYNEQFF. CDR3 DNA: TGCAGTGCTCCCCCTCAGAACCTAGCGGGGAGTTTGAGGTCCTACAATGAGCAGTTCTTC.

This chain joins TRBV27 and TRBJ1-2; 7 nucleotides align to TRBD1. The CDR3 has 13 amino acids. V dropped 6 bases and J dropped 8; count of bases not matched to a gene: 9. Germline V gives CDR1 MNHEY, CDR2 SMNVEV (reference sequence). CDR3 amino acids: CASSFTGRGGYTF. The CDR3 nucleotides read TGTGCCAGCAGCTTCACAGGCAGGGGGGGCTACACCTTC.